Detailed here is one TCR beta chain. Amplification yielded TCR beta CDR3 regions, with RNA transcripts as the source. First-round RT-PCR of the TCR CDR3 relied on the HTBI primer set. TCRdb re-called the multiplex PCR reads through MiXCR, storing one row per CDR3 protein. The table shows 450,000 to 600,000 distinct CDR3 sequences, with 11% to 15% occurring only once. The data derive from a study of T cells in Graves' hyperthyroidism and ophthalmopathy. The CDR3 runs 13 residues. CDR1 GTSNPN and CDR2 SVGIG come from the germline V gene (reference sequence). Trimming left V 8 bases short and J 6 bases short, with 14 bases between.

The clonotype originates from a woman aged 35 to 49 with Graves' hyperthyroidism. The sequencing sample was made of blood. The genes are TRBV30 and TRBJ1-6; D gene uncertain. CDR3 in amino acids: CAGSEAGNSPLHF. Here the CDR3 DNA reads TGTGCCGGATCCGAGGCGGGTAATTCACCCCTCCACTTT.